This T cell receptor (beta chain) was captured by sequencing in a study of Tregs in tolerant kidney transplant recipients. After removal of 6 bases from V and 4 bases from J, the junction contained 15 bases not matched to a gene. The CDR3 has 17 residues. The V gene's germline CDR1 is MNHEY and CDR2 SMNVEV (reference sequence). Repertoires were generated with immunoSEQ multiplex PCR, while TCRdb's copy carries only in-frame clones and drops some. The sample gives 85,000 to 95,000 clones, around nine tenths of which show up once; 4.7% is in the top ten. The sequenced sample consisted of CD8+ T cells from blood. The chain has TRBV27 and TRBJ1-2; 9 bases line up with TRBD1. The sequence was obtained from a human donor in good health. The DNA for the CDR3 is TGTGCCAGCAGCCAGCTACCCCCGGGACAGGGAGGCTATGGCTACACCTTC. This codes for CASSQLPPGQGGYGYTF.